The 29 T cell receptor beta chains presented below share a single source sample, sequenced in a study of T-cell memory formation after mild COVID-19. Via MiXCR, TCRdb re-called the 5' RACE reads, giving one row per CDR3 protein. The table records under 400,000 distinct CDR3 sequences, around 27% of them present only once. Source material: PBMCs or a T cell subset sorted from them (not recorded which). The receptors were sampled from an adult woman who had mild COVID-19 (a few samples of this study predate the infection). Cell type and time point are not known.

This clonotype turned up a few times. The chain employs TRBV7-2 and TRBJ2-3; 9 bases line up with TRBD1. Per the germline V gene, CDR1 is SGHTA and CDR2 is FQGNSA. V lost 4 bases, J lost 3 bases, and 14 bases stayed unmatched. This CDR3 is 18 amino acids long. CDR3 sequence: CASSSLFRGTGRTDTQYF. CDR3 DNA sequence: TGTGCCAGCAGCTCTTTGTTTCGAGGGACAGGGAGAACAGATACGCAGTATTTT.

The chain is built from TRBV7-9 and TRBJ2-1; TRBD1 agrees at 8 bases. The CDR3 consists of 13 residues. The germline V gene has CDR1 SEHNR and CDR2 FQNEAQ (reference sequence). J was trimmed by 12 bases and V by 1 base; bases with no gene match: 5. CDR3: CASSLGDRPMQFF. CDR3 DNA sequence: TGTGCCAGCAGCTTAGGGGACAGGCCTATGCAGTTCTTC.

This clonotype was recorded a few times. The rearrangement links TRBV3-1 to TRBJ1-5; no reliable D call. Germline V gives CDR1 LGHDT, CDR2 YNNKEL (reference sequence). V lost 1 base and J 0 bases, leaving 10 bases between the germline ends. CDR3 length: 16 residues. CDR3 region: CASSQGEVNSNQPQHF. The CDR3, as DNA: TGTGCCAGCAGCCAAGGTGAAGTTAATAGCAATCAGCCCCAGCATTTT.

Ten or more counts support this clonotype. V and J are TRBV12-3 or TRBV12-4 and TRBJ2-5; D remains unclear. The V and J ends lost 5 bases and 4 bases respectively, with 5 bases between them. The CDR3 consists of 11 residues. The CDR3 nucleotides are TGTGCCAGCAGTGCAGGAGAGACCCAGTACTTC. This encodes CASSAGETQYF.

This chain uses TRBV6-5 with TRBJ1-2; 7 nucleotides match TRBD1. The V gene end was trimmed by 6 bases and the J gene end by 4 bases; junction bases not matched to a gene: 5. The length of the CDR3 is 13 residues. The germline gives CDR1 MNHEY, CDR2 SVGAGI. The DNA for the CDR3 is TGTGCCAGCAGCGGACAGGCGCTCTATGGCTACACCTTC. Its translation is CASSGQALYGYTF.

This clonotype appeared a single time. The CDR3 DNA sequence: TGTGCCAGCAGCCCGAGCACCAGCGAGCAGTACTTC. Protein sequence: CASSPSTSEQYF. This chain joins TRBV11-3 and TRBJ2-7, with D hard to call. CDR3 length: 12 amino acids. Germline-derived CDR1 and CDR2 are SGHNT and YENEEA. Trimming removed 5 bases at V and 6 bases at J, with 11 bases between.

The chain joins TRBV5-1 to TRBJ1-1; D gene uncertain. CDR1 and CDR2 (germline): SGHRS, YFSETQ. There are 16 residues in the CDR3. Trimming cost V 4 bases and J 5 bases, with 21 bases left between them. CDR3 sequence (DNA): TGCGCCAGCAGCATCGCCGGGCCAGATTTTGGGACTGAAGCTTTCTTT. Translated, it gives CASSIAGPDFGTEAFF.

This clonotype was seen a few times. Written as DNA, the CDR3 is TGTGCCAGCTCACCTCGGACAGGGGAAAATCAGCCCCAGCATTTT. Protein product: CASSPRTGENQPQHF. The genes are TRBV18 and TRBJ1-5, with 9 bases fitting TRBD1. J lost 4 bases, V lost 3 bases, and 4 bases had no gene match. The CDR3 extends over 15 amino acids. Germline CDR1 and CDR2: KGHSH and LQKENI.

The chain has TRBV11-2 and TRBJ2-1; D is unclear. This CDR3 is built from 11 residues. V was clipped by 3 bases and J by 10 bases, with 7 bases between them. The germline V gene has CDR1 SGHAT and CDR2 FQNNGV. As DNA, the CDR3 is TGTGCCAGCAGCTTTAGCCGCGAGCAGTTCTTC. Translated, it gives CASSFSREQFF. Full variable domain (remainder filled in from reference TRBV11-2 and TRBJ2-1): EAGVAQSPRYKIIEKRQSVAFWCNPISGHATLYWYQQILGQGPKLLIQFQNNGVVDDSQLPKDRFSAERLKGVDSTLKIQPAKLEDSAVYLCASSFSREQFFGPGTRLTVL.

This clonotype was observed at least ten times. The CDR3 loop is CASGGSSYEQYF. The CDR3, as DNA: TGTGCCAGTGGAGGGAGCTCCTACGAGCAGTACTTC. The chain links TRBV6-5 to TRBJ2-7; TRBD2 is a possible D gene (6 bases). Germline loops: CDR1 MNHEY, CDR2 SVGAGI. V dropped 9 bases and J dropped 0 bases, with 9 bases sitting between them. The CDR3 length is 12 residues.

The CDR3 DNA sequence: TGCAGCGCCACGGCCCACCCAGGGAGAGCGTACGAGCAGTACTTC. As protein: CSATAHPGRAYEQYF. The chain is built from TRBV29-1 and TRBJ2-7, with D possibly called TRBD1 or TRBD2 (5 bases each). Looked up from germline, CDR1 is SQVTM and CDR2 is ANQGSEA. The CDR3 consists of 15 residues. The germline V and J ends were trimmed by 7 bases and 4 bases, with 23 bases remaining between them.

This clonotype was recorded a few times. The CDR3 here is CASRTGAIQETQYF. The CDR3 DNA follows: TGTGCCAGCAGAACGGGGGCTATACAAGAGACCCAGTACTTC. The V call is TRBV11-1, the J call TRBJ2-5, with D possibly being TRBD1 or TRBD2 (6 bases each). Germline V gives CDR1 SGHAT, CDR2 FQDESV (reference sequence). The CDR3 is made up of 14 amino acids. V dropped 6 bases and J dropped 2 bases, with 13 bases sitting between them.

A few counts support this clonotype. The rearrangement joins TRBV10-3 to TRBJ1-1; a weak D match, TRBD1 (6 bases). This CDR3 is built from 13 residues. Germline CDR1 reads ENHRY; CDR2 reads SYGVKD. V dropped 6 bases and J dropped 5 bases, with 13 bases sitting between them. The CDR3 DNA sequence: TGTGCCATCAGCGAACGGGGGGCGACTGAAGCTTTCTTT. The encoded protein is CAISERGATEAFF.

The chain combines TRBV7-9 with TRBJ2-2, with D hard to call. This CDR3 has 14 amino acids. V dropped 2 bases and J dropped 3 bases, with 7 bases sitting between them. Germline V lookup: CDR1 SEHNR, CDR2 FQNEAQ (reference sequence). The CDR3 loop reads CASSLSTYTGELFF. The CDR3 coding sequence is TGTGCCAGCAGCTTATCCACGTACACCGGGGAGCTGTTTTTT.

This clonotype was detected only a few times. The rearrangement uses TRBV5-6 and TRBJ2-1, with 9 bases lining up with TRBD2. Germline lookup yields CDR1 SGHDT and CDR2 YYEEEE. This CDR3 comprises 15 residues. The junction had 7 bases not matched to a gene; V was cut back by 5 bases and J by 4 bases. The CDR3 spells CASRHRLADYNEQFF. The CDR3 nucleotides read TGTGCCAGCAGACACCGACTAGCGGATTACAATGAGCAGTTCTTC. Looking up the rest from reference TRBV5-6 and TRBJ2-1 gives the full variable domain: DAGVTQSPTHLIKTRGQQVTLRCSPKSGHDTVSWYQQALGQGPQFIFQYYEEEERQRGNFPDRFSGHQFPNYSSELNVNALLLGDSALYLCASRHRLADYNEQFFGPGTRLTVL.

This clonotype has just a few counts. The J gene is TRBJ1-1, the V gene TRBV19; no definite D call. The CDR3 runs 14 residues. V was shortened by 4 bases and J by 6 bases, with 15 bases between the two germline ends. Looked up from germline, CDR1 is LNHDA and CDR2 is SQIVND (reference sequence). CDR3 residues: CASSKDGPGAEAFF. The CDR3 region has the DNA TGTGCCAGTAGTAAGGACGGGCCGGGCGCTGAAGCTTTCTTT.

The chain recombines TRBV7-6 with TRBJ1-5; no firm D call. The CDR3 totals 17 residues. V shed 5 bases and J shed 0 bases, with 17 bases lying between them. Germline CDR1 is SGHVS and CDR2 is FNYEAQ. The chain's CDR3 is CASSPLPQASSNQPQHF. CDR3 nucleotides: TGTGCCAGCAGCCCCCTTCCGCAGGCCTCTAGCAATCAGCCCCAGCATTTT.

The rearrangement joins TRBV11-2 to TRBJ2-4; D tentatively fits TRBD1 or TRBD2 (5 bases each). The CDR3 is 15 amino acids. V dropped 0 bases and J dropped 8 bases, with 14 bases sitting between them. Germline V gene data show CDR1 as SGHAT and CDR2 as FQNNGV. DNA of the CDR3: TGTGCCAGCAGCTTAGAGGGGACGGGCAGGGACATTCAGTACTTC. Its protein product is CASSLEGTGRDIQYF.

In its sample, this clonotype was seen many times. The chain couples TRBV24-1 to TRBJ2-5; 10 nucleotides agree with TRBD1. Germline trimming cut 2 bases from V and 3 bases from J; bases unmatched to any gene: 2. The CDR3 has 15 amino acids. Germline CDR1 and CDR2: KGHDR and SFDVKD. CDR3 DNA sequence: TGTGCCACCAGTGATTGGACAGGGGGAAAAGAGACCCAGTACTTC. This sequence encodes CATSDWTGGKETQYF.

This clonotype turned up a few times. The chain recombines TRBV6-6 with TRBJ2-3, with D unresolved. Deletions cut 6 bases from V and 4 bases from J, with 11 bases between. The CDR3 runs 13 residues. Germline V gene lookup returns CDR1 MNHNY and CDR2 SVGAGI (reference sequence). CDR3 nucleotide sequence: TGTGCCAGCAGGCGTGGTAGGGCAGATACGCAGTATTTT. Amino acid sequence: CASRRGRADTQYF.

This clonotype was detected ten times or more. The rearrangement links TRBV7-6 to TRBJ1-3; D is ambiguous. Trimming cost V 1 base and J 0 bases, with 7 bases left between them. This CDR3 region has 15 residues. CDR1 SGHVS and CDR2 FNYEAQ come from the germline V gene. The CDR3 spells CASSLDPSSGNTIYF. Written as DNA, the CDR3 is TGTGCCAGCAGCTTAGACCCGAGCTCTGGAAACACCATATATTTT.

Only a few counts were recorded for this clonotype. This chain connects TRBV5-1 to TRBJ2-7; TRBD1 aligns across 11 bases. Germline CDR1 and CDR2: SGHRS and YFSETQ. The CDR3 extends over 16 amino acids. Trimming took 4 bases from V and 1 from J; bases not matched to a gene: 7. The DNA for the CDR3 is TGCGCCAGCAGCCGGGGACAGGGGGGCCCTTCCTACGAGCAGTACTTC. As protein: CASSRGQGGPSYEQYF.

The chain uses TRBV7-9 and TRBJ2-3, with 7 bases matching TRBD2. The CDR3 loop spans 14 amino acids. Per the germline V gene, CDR1 is SEHNR and CDR2 is FQNEAQ (reference sequence). J was trimmed by 2 bases and V by 5 bases; bases with no gene match: 4. The CDR3 protein is CASSSGELTDTQYF. For the CDR3, the DNA is TGTGCCAGCAGCAGCGGGGAACTCACAGATACGCAGTATTTT.

The gene calls are TRBV5-6 and TRBJ2-5; 11 bases agree with TRBD2. The J segment lost 6 bases and the V segment lost 0 bases, leaving 4 bases of the junction unmatched. Per the germline V gene, CDR1 is SGHDT and CDR2 is YYEEEE. The CDR3 is made up of 15 amino acids. CDR3 loop: CASSLVAGGPQTQYF. As DNA, the CDR3 is TGTGCCAGCAGCTTGGTAGCGGGGGGGCCTCAGACCCAGTACTTC.

The sample holds a few counts of this clonotype. V is TRBV20-1 and J is TRBJ2-5; a possible D gene is TRBD2 (5 bases). The germline CDR1 and CDR2 sequences are DFQATT and SNEGSKA (reference sequence). This CDR3 contains 13 residues. Trimming took off 6 bases at V and 1 base at J, with 12 bases between the two ends. The CDR3, as DNA: TGCAGTGCCGCTGGACTGTTCCAAGAGACCCAGTACTTC. Encoded protein: CSAAGLFQETQYF.

This clonotype was counted between two and nine times. The rearrangement uses TRBV10-3 and TRBJ2-1; TRBD2 is a possible D gene (5 bases). Germline loops: CDR1 ENHRY, CDR2 SYGVKD. Trimming stripped 2 bases from V and 5 bases from J, with 19 bases between. The CDR3 runs 17 residues. In nucleotides, the CDR3 is TGTGCCATCAGTGAGGCCCAGCGGACCAAGGCCCACAATGAGCAGTTCTTC. Residues: CAISEAQRTKAHNEQFF.

As to this clonotype: Without the conserved terminal phenylalanine or tryptophan, this CDR3 likely stems from a read error. The limits of the CDR3 on the DNA are not certain, so only TCRdb's listed CDR3 is given. V and J are TRBV7-8 and TRBJ2-1; the D segment call TRBD1 is taken from the table without a DNA check. The CDR3 comprises 13 residues, both ends counted. The germline V gene has CDR1 SGHVS and CDR2 FQNEAQ. CDR3 sequence reads: CASSLERRRTGVV.

The chain recombines TRBV7-2 with TRBJ1-1; D uncertain. V was cut by 1 base and J by 5 bases, with 11 bases left in between. The germline V gene has CDR1 SGHTA and CDR2 FQGNSA. The CDR3 covers 14 residues. Here the CDR3 DNA reads TGTGCCAGCAGCTTAGTAGGAGGGTGGACTGAAGCTTTCTTT. Protein: CASSLVGGWTEAFF.

This clonotype was recorded a few times. The chain combines TRBV4-1 with TRBJ2-7; D tentatively reads TRBD1 or TRBD2 (6 bases each). The CDR3 length is 16 residues. CDR1 and CDR2 (germline): MGHRA, YSYEKL. Trimming removed 1 base from V and 4 bases from J, with 17 bases in between. The CDR3 coding sequence is TGCGCCAGCAGCCAAGCAATCGAGGGGGGACCTTACGAGCAGTACTTC. Encoded protein: CASSQAIEGGPYEQYF.